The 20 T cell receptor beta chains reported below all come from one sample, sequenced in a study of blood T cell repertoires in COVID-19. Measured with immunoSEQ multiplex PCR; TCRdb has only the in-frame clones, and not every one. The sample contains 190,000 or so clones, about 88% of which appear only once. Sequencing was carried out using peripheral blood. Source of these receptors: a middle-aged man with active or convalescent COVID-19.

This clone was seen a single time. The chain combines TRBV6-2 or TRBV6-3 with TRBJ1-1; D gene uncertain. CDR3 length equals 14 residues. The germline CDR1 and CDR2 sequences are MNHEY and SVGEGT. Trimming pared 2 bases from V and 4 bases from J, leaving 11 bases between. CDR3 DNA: TGTGCCAGCAGTTACCCCTTCCGGGTCACTGAAGCTTTCTTT. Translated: CASSYPFRVTEAFF.

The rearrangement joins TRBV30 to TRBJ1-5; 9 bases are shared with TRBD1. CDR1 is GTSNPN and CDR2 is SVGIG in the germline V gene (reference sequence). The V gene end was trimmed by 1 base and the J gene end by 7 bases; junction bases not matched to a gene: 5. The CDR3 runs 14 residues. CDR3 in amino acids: CAWSGGQGRQPQHF. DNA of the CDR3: TGTGCCTGGAGTGGGGGACAGGGCCGGCAGCCCCAGCATTTT.

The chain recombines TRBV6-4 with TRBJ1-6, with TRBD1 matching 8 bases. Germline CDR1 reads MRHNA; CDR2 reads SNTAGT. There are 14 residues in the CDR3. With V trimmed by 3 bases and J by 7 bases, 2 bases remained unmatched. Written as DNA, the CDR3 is TGTGCCAGCAGTGAGGCAGGGGGCAATTCACCCCTCCACTTT. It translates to CASSEAGGNSPLHF.

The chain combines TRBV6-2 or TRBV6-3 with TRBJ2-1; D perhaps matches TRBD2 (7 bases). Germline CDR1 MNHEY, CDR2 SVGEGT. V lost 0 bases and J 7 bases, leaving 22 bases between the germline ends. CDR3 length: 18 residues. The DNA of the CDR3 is TGTGCCAGCAGTTACTCGAGAGACCGGGGGGCTCTCAAGAATGAGCAGTTCTTC. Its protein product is CASSYSRDRGALKNEQFF.

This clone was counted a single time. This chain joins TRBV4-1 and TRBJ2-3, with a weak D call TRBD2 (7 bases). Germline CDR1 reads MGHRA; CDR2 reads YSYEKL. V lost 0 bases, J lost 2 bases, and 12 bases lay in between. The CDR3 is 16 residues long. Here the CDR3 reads CASSQDGGAYTDTQYF. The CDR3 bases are TGCGCCAGCAGCCAAGATGGGGGGGCCTACACAGATACGCAGTATTTT.

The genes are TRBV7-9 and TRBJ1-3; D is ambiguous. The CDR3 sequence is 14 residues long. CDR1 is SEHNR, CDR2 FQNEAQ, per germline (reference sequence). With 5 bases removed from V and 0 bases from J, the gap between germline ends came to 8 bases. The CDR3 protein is CASSLADSGNTIYF. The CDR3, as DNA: TGTGCCAGCAGCCTGGCAGACTCTGGAAACACCATATATTTT.

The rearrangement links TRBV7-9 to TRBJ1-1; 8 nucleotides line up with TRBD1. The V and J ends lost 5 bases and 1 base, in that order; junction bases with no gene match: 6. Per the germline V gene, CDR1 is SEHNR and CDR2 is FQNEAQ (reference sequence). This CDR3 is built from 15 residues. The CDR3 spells CASSHPDRGNTEAFF. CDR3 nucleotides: TGTGCCAGCAGCCACCCCGACAGGGGGAACACTGAAGCTTTCTTT.

The CDR3 reads CASSQAPRGNTGELFF. CDR3 nucleotides: TGCGCCAGCAGCCAAGCTCCCCGGGGAAACACCGGGGAGCTGTTTTTT. The chain employs TRBV4-3 and TRBJ2-2, with D possibly matching TRBD2 (5 bases). Deletions cut 1 base from V and 2 bases from J, with 11 bases between. CDR3 length equals 16 residues. Germline V gene lookup returns CDR1 LGHNA and CDR2 YSLEER.

The CDR3 DNA follows: TGTGCCAGCAGTGAATCGGGACAGGGTTTCGAAAAACTGTTTTTT. This translates into CASSESGQGFEKLFF. The chain employs TRBV2 and TRBJ1-4; 9 bases align to TRBD1. V shed 2 bases, J shed 8 bases, and the junction held 6 bases outside the gene matches. Germline V gene sequence: CDR1 SNHLY, CDR2 FYNNEI. The CDR3 runs 15 residues.

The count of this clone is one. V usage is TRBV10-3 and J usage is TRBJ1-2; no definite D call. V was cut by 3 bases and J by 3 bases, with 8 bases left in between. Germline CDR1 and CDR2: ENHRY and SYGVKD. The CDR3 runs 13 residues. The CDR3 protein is CAISERGDYGYTF. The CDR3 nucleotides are TGTGCCATCAGTGAAAGAGGCGACTATGGCTACACCTTC.

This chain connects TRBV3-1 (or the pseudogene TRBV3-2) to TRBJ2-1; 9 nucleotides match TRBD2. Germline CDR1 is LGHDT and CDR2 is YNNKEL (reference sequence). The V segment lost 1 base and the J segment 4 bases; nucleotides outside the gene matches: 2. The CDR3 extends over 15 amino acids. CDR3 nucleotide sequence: TGTGCCAGCAGCCAAGGCGGGGGGGGTTACAATGAGCAGTTCTTC. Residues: CASSQGGGGYNEQFF.

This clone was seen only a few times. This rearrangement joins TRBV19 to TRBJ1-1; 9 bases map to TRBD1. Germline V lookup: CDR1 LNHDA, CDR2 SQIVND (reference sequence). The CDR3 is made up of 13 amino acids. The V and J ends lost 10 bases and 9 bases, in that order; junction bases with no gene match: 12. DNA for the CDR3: TGTGCCATTTCCTCCGGGACAGGGATCCAAGCTTTCTTT. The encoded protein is CAISSGTGIQAFF.

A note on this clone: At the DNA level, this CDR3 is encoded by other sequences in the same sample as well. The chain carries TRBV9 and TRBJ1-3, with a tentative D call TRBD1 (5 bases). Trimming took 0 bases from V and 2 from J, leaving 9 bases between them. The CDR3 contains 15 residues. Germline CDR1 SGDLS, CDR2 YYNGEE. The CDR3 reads CASSVEGTAGNTIYF. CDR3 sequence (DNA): TGTGCCAGCAGCGTAGAGGGGACTGCTGGAAACACCATATATTTT.

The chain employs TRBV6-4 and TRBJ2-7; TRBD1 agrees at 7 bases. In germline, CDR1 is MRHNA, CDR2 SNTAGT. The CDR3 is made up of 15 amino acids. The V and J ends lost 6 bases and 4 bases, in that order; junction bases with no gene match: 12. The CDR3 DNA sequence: TGTGCCAGCAGAATCGACAGGGCTCCACTTTACGAGCAGTACTTC. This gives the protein CASRIDRAPLYEQYF.

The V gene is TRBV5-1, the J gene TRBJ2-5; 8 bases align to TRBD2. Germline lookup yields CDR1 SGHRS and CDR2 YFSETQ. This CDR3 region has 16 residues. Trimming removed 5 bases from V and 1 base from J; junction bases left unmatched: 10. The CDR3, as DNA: TGCGCCAGCAGGGCACCCCTAGCGGGCCCCCAAGAGACCCAGTACTTC. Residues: CASRAPLAGPQETQYF.

CDR3 region: CASSRPPQGSSNQPQHF. In nucleotides, the CDR3 is TGTGCCAGCAGTCGCCCACCCCAGGGGTCGAGCAATCAGCCCCAGCATTTT. The rearrangement uses TRBV6-2 or TRBV6-3 and TRBJ1-5; D is possibly TRBD1 (6 bases). This CDR3 region has 17 residues. V was clipped by 5 bases and J by 1 base, with 18 bases between them. Germline V gene lookup returns CDR1 MNHEY and CDR2 SVGEGT.

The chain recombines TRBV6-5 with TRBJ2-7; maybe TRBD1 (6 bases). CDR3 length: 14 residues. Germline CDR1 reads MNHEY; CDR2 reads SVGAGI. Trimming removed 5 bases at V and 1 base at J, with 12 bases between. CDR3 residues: CASSPRTESYEQYF. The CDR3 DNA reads TGTGCCAGCAGTCCACGGACAGAATCCTACGAGCAGTACTTC.

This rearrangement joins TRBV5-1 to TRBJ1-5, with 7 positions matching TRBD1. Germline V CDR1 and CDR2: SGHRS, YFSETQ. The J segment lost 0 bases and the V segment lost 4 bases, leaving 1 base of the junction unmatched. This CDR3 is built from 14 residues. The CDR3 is CASSRDSSNQPQHF. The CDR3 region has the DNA TGCGCCAGCAGCCGGGACAGTAGCAATCAGCCCCAGCATTTT.

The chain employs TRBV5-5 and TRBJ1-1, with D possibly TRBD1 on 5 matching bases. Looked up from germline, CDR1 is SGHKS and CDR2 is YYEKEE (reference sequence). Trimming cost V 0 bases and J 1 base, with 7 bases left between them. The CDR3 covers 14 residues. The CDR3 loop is CASSLATANTEAFF. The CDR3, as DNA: TGTGCCAGCAGCTTGGCGACAGCGAACACTGAAGCTTTCTTT.

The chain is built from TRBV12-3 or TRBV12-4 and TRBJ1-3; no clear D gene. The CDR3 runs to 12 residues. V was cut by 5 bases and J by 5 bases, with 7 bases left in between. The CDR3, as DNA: TGTGCCAGCAGTCCCAAGCGAAACACCATATATTTT. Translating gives CASSPKRNTIYF.